This T cell receptor (beta chain) was obtained from a study of T cells in Graves' hyperthyroidism and ophthalmopathy. This clonotype was detected many times. Researchers took RNA transcripts and amplified the TCR beta CDR3 regions from them. HTBI primers were the set used in a first-round RT-PCR of the TCR CDR3. TCRdb re-derived calls from the multiplex PCR reads in MiXCR, one entry per CDR3 protein. The sample holds about half a million distinct CDR3 sequences; around 22% are singletons and the top ten take around 10%. The CDR3 covers 12 residues. The germline V gene has CDR1 GTSNPN and CDR2 SVGIG (reference sequence). The trim removed 5 bases at V and 6 bases at J, leaving 5 bases unmatched.

The sequenced sample consisted of blood. The receptor comes from a woman aged 25 to 45 with Graves' ophthalmopathy. The chain joins TRBV30 to TRBJ2-7; 9 bases are shared with TRBD1. The CDR3 DNA is TGTGCCTGGGGGGGACAGGGTGTCGAGCAGTACTTC. Translating gives CAWGGQGVEQYF.